One T cell receptor (beta chain) is described in this entry. This record comes from a study of T cell changes during pregnancy in multiple sclerosis. The germline gives CDR1 MDHEN, CDR2 SYDVKM. V trimming: 4 bases; J trimming: 8 bases; junction bases outside the gene matches: 11. The CDR3 covers 16 residues. TCRdb keeps only in-frame clones here, not all; method: immunoSEQ multiplex PCR. The sample has around 100,000 clones, approximately 90% seen once. This TCR was sampled from a female donor with multiple sclerosis, enrolled in a pregnancy study. The sequencing used peripheral blood, collected in the third trimester of pregnancy. The rearrangement joins TRBV28 to TRBJ2-1; TRBD2 agrees at 10 bases. The CDR3 is CASSSGLAIDLDEQFF. The CDR3 bases are TGTGCCAGCAGTTCGGGACTAGCGATAGACCTCGATGAGCAGTTCTTC.